Sequencing of this T cell receptor beta chain was carried out in a study of blood T cells in healthy people across ages. Findings and caveats of the study: Nothing was known about donor CMV status, and this possibly confounded expanded clonotype changes. Versus aged donors, long-lived donors had higher diversity and more naive CD4+ cells.

The donors, all healthy, were Caucasians living in Russia, aged about 6 to 100. Trimming took off 4 bases at V and 11 bases at J, with 20 bases between the two ends. The CDR3 length is 14 residues. The V gene's germline CDR1 is LGHNA and CDR2 YSLEER. Comments on this clonotype: Its target is unknown.

Then a second PCR, running about 6 to 11 cycles, was carried out with a sample-barcoded 5' primer and a J-beta primer mix. Via MiXCR, TCRdb re-called the 5' RACE reads, giving one row per CDR3 protein. The table has around 1,600,000 distinct CDR3 sequences, roughly 43% seen once. This rearrangement joins TRBV4-3 to TRBJ2-5; D unresolved. Sequences were obtained from blood. The clonotype was recovered from a young woman in good health. CDR3 in amino acids: CASSRWQSYNEQYF. The CDR3 coding sequence is TGCGCCAGCAGCCGGTGGCAGTCCTACAATGAGCAGTACTTC.